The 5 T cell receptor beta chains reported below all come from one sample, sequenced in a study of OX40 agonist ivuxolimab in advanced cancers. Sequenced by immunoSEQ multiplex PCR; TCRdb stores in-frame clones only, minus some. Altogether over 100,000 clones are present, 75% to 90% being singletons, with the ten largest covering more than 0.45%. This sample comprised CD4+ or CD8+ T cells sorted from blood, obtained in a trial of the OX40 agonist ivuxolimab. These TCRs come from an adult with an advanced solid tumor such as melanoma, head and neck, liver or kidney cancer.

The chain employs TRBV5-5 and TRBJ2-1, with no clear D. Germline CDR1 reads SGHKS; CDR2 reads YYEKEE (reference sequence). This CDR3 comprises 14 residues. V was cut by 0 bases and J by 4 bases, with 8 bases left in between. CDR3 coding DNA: TGTGCCAGCAGCTTGGAGTGGCCGTACAATGAGCAGTTCTTC. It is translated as CASSLEWPYNEQFF.

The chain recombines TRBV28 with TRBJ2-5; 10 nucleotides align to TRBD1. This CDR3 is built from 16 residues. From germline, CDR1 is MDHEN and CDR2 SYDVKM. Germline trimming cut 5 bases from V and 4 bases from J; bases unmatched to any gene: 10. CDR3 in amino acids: CASSLYEDRGGETQYF. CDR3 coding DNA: TGTGCCAGCAGTCTCTACGAGGACAGGGGGGGAGAGACCCAGTACTTC.

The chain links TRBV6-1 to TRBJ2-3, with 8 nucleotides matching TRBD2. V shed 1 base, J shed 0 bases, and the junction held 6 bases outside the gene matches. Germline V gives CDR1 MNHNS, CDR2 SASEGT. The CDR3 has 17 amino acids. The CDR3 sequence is CASSEGAGVLSTDTQYF. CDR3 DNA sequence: TGTGCCAGCAGTGAAGGAGCGGGGGTTCTTAGCACAGATACGCAGTATTTT.

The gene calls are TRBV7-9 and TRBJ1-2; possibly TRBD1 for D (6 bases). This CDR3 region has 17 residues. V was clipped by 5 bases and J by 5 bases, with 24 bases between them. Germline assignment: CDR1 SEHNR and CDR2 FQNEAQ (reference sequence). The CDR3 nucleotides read TGTGCCAGCAGCCCCCGTTTTTTTTCGGGGGCGGCTTATGGCTACACCTTC. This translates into CASSPRFFSGAAYGYTF.

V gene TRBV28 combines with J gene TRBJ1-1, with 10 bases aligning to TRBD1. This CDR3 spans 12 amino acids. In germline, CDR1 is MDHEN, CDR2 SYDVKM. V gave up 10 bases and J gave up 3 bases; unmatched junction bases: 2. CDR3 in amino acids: CATDRGHTEAFF. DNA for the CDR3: TGTGCCACCGACAGGGGGCACACTGAAGCTTTCTTT. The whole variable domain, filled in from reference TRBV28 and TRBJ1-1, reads DVKVTQSSRYLVKRTGEKVFLECVQDMDHENMFWYRQDPGLGLRLIYFSYDVKMKEKGDIPEGYSVSREKKERFSLILESASTNQTSMYLCATDRGHTEAFFGQGTRLTVV.